These 29 T cell receptor beta chains share one sample of origin, sequenced in a study of beta chain features in type 1 diabetes. Every bit of the isolated RNA underwent reverse transcription, so sequencing read expressed TCRB transcripts. TCRdb's table, derived via immunoSEQ multiplex PCR, lists solely in-frame clones and lacks some. The data contain under 800,000 clones, roughly 15% of them singletons. Sequencing was performed on naive CD4+ T cells from blood. The receptors here all came from a man younger than 35 in good health.

In its sample, this clone was seen a few times. This chain joins TRBV27 and TRBJ2-3, with a tentative D call TRBD1 (6 bases). V was clipped by 0 bases and J by 3 bases, with 13 bases between them. The CDR3 has 16 residues. Germline-derived CDR1 and CDR2 are MNHEY and SMNVEV (reference sequence). In DNA, the CDR3 is TGTGCCAGCAGTTTATCTTACCACAGGGTAACAGATACGCAGTATTTT. As protein: CASSLSYHRVTDTQYF.

The chain joins TRBV7-2 to TRBJ2-6; 12 bases are shared with TRBD2. CDR1 SGHTA and CDR2 FQGNSA come from the germline V gene. The CDR3 is 18 amino acids. V was clipped by 5 bases and J by 4 bases; unmatched bases: 9. The chain's CDR3 is CASSRGGLAGSGANVLTF. The CDR3 region has the DNA TGTGCCAGCAGCAGAGGAGGACTAGCGGGATCCGGGGCCAACGTCCTGACTTTC.

This clone occurred a few times. The genes are TRBV14 and TRBJ2-7, with 10 positions matching TRBD1. After removal of 4 bases from V and 7 bases from J, the junction contained 10 bases not matched to a gene. CDR1 and CDR2 (germline): SGHDN, FVKESK. The CDR3 contains 15 residues. In nucleotides, the CDR3 is TGTGCCAGCAGCCCTCCCGGGACAGGGGTGAGGGAGCAGTACTTC. Translated: CASSPPGTGVREQYF.

This clone showed up just a few times. The CDR3 DNA sequence: TGTGCCAGCTCACCTCGAGAGGGCCGGGGCACAGATACGCAGTATTTT. Translated: CASSPREGRGTDTQYF. V is TRBV18 and J is TRBJ2-3; D may be TRBD2 (5 bases). The CDR3 is 16 residues long. Trimming removed 3 bases from V and 1 base from J, with 14 bases in between. The V gene's germline CDR1 is KGHSH and CDR2 LQKENI.

This clone has just a few counts. This chain uses TRBV4-2 with TRBJ2-5, with 9 nucleotides matching TRBD2. From germline, CDR1 is LGHNA and CDR2 YNFKEQ. J gave up 4 bases and V 0 bases, and 3 bases lay outside the gene matches. The CDR3 is 15 residues long. CDR3 nucleotide sequence: TGTGCCAGCAGCCAAGAGCTAGCGGGGACAGAGACCCAGTACTTC. Translated, it gives CASSQELAGTETQYF.

In its sample, this clone was seen a few times. The CDR3 spells CASRRTGVSYEQYF. The CDR3 DNA reads as TGTGCCAGCAGGCGTACAGGGGTATCCTACGAGCAGTACTTC. The chain carries TRBV28 and TRBJ2-7, with TRBD1 matching 7 bases. The J segment lost 1 base and the V segment lost 6 bases, leaving 6 bases of the junction unmatched. This CDR3 comprises 14 residues. Germline V gives CDR1 MDHEN, CDR2 SYDVKM.

V is TRBV5-4 and J is TRBJ2-1; D is unclear. The CDR3 extends over 12 amino acids. Germline CDR1 SGHNT, CDR2 YYREEE (reference sequence). V was cut by 4 bases and J by 12 bases, with 14 bases left in between. Here the CDR3 reads CASSRSGYGQFF. DNA for the CDR3: TGTGCCAGCAGCCGCTCCGGCTACGGGCAGTTCTTC. The complete variable domain, with remaining parts taken from reference TRBV5-4 and TRBJ2-1, reads ETGVTQSPTHLIKTRGQQVTLRCSSQSGHNTVSWYQQALGQGPQFIFQYYREEENGRGNFPPRFSGLQFPNYSSELNVNALELDDSALYLCASSRSGYGQFFGPGTRLTVL.

The table lists this clone with a few counts. Additional DNA sequences in this sample encode the identical CDR3. V and J are TRBV7-2 and TRBJ2-7; D is perhaps TRBD2 (6 bases). The CDR3 loop spans 13 amino acids. V dropped 3 bases and J dropped 3 bases, with 9 bases sitting between them. The germline CDR1 and CDR2 sequences are SGHTA and FQGNSA. This CDR3 is CASSFSGSYEQYF. Written as DNA, the CDR3 is TGTGCCAGCAGCTTTAGCGGAAGCTACGAGCAGTACTTC.

This clone occurred a few times. The CDR3: CASSYHRDQETQYF. The CDR3 DNA is TGTGCCAGCAGTTATCACAGGGACCAAGAGACCCAGTACTTC. The V gene is TRBV6-6, the J gene TRBJ2-5, with D possibly TRBD1 on 6 matching bases. CDR1 is MNHNY, CDR2 SVGAGI, per germline (reference sequence). Trimming pared 3 bases from V and 0 bases from J, leaving 8 bases between. The CDR3 runs to 14 residues.

CDR3 coding DNA: TGTGCCAGCGGCGGGGGACAGAAGTCCTACGAGCAGTACTTC. Translated: CASGGGQKSYEQYF. The chain employs TRBV9 and TRBJ2-7, with D possibly being TRBD1 or TRBD2 (7 bases each). Looked up from germline, CDR1 is SGDLS and CDR2 is YYNGEE. The CDR3 extends over 14 amino acids. Between the trimmed V and J ends, which lost 7 bases and 1 base, there was a span of 15 bases.

This clone was counted a few times. The chain carries TRBV5-1 and TRBJ1-1, with 8 bases fitting TRBD1. CDR1 is SGHRS and CDR2 is YFSETQ in the germline V gene. The V segment lost 4 bases and the J segment 3 bases; nucleotides outside the gene matches: 5. The CDR3 is made up of 14 amino acids. CDR3: CASSRPDRDTEAFF. The DNA for the CDR3 is TGCGCCAGCAGCCGACCGGACAGGGACACTGAAGCTTTCTTT. The whole variable domain, filled in from reference TRBV5-1 and TRBJ1-1, reads KAGVTQTPRYLIKTRGQQVTLSCSPISGHRSVSWYQQTPGQGLQFLFEYFSETQRNKGNFPGRFSGRQFSNSRSEMNVSTLELGDSALYLCASSRPDRDTEAFFGQGTRLTVV.

This sequence joins TRBV11-2 and TRBJ1-2; no definite D call. V shed 5 bases and J shed 4 bases, with 17 bases lying between them. CDR1 and CDR2 (germline): SGHAT, FQNNGV. This CDR3 is built from 15 residues. CDR3 sequence (DNA): TGTGCCAGCAGCCAGATCGGACGGGCAATCTATGGCTACACCTTC. This translates into CASSQIGRAIYGYTF. Drawing the rest from reference TRBV11-2 and TRBJ1-2, the complete variable domain is EAGVAQSPRYKIIEKRQSVAFWCNPISGHATLYWYQQILGQGPKLLIQFQNNGVVDDSQLPKDRFSAERLKGVDSTLKIQPAKLEDSAVYLCASSQIGRAIYGYTFGSGTRLTVV.

The genes are TRBV14 and TRBJ1-1; 8 bases line up with TRBD1. Germline V gene sequence: CDR1 SGHDN, CDR2 FVKESK. After removal of 0 bases from V and 3 bases from J, the junction contained 3 bases not matched to a gene. The length of the CDR3 is 15 residues. The CDR3 is CASSQEDRVYTEAFF. The CDR3 region has the DNA TGTGCCAGCAGCCAAGAGGACAGGGTCTACACTGAAGCTTTCTTT. The full variable domain, with the rest looked up from reference TRBV14 and TRBJ1-1, is EAGVTQFPSHSVIEKGQTVTLRCDPISGHDNLYWYRRVMGKEIKFLLHFVKESKQDESGMPNNRFLAERTGGTYSTLKVQPAELEDSGVYFCASSQEDRVYTEAFFGQGTRLTVV.

V and J are TRBV7-8 and TRBJ2-1; either TRBD1 or TRBD2 may supply D (5 bases each). The V gene's germline CDR1 is SGHVS and CDR2 FQNEAQ. This CDR3 has 16 amino acids. V dropped 3 bases and J dropped 2 bases, with 14 bases sitting between them. CDR3 in amino acids: CASSFFGTGPYNEQFF. As DNA, the CDR3 is TGTGCCAGCAGCTTCTTCGGGACGGGTCCCTACAATGAGCAGTTCTTC.

This clone appeared a few times. The V and J genes are TRBV7-2 and TRBJ2-3; no clear D. The CDR3 spans 15 residues. CDR1 and CDR2 (germline): SGHTA, FQGNSA. V shed 5 bases and J shed 0 bases, with 12 bases lying between them. CDR3 nucleotide sequence: TGTGCCAGCAGCCCCTTTGGCGTCAGCACAGATACGCAGTATTTT. It yields the protein CASSPFGVSTDTQYF.

This chain connects TRBV9 to TRBJ2-1; unclear D gene. The CDR3 has 16 residues. Germline V gene data show CDR1 as SGDLS and CDR2 as YYNGEE. V was pared by 0 bases and J by 0 bases, with 10 bases between. Here the CDR3 DNA reads TGTGCCAGCAGCGTAGGTCCCCCGAGCTCCTACAATGAGCAGTTCTTC. This codes for CASSVGPPSSYNEQFF.

The chain links TRBV18 to TRBJ2-2, with D hard to call. The CDR3 sequence is 15 residues long. Trimming took 2 bases from V and 6 from J, leaving 13 bases between them. CDR1 is KGHSH and CDR2 is LQKENI in the germline V gene. CDR3 DNA sequence: TGTGCCAGCTCACCAGATGGTGCTAGATCCGGGGAGCTGTTTTTT. Amino acid sequence: CASSPDGARSGELFF.

This clone has more than one count but fewer than ten. The chain has TRBV7-2 and TRBJ1-2; possibly TRBD1 for D (5 bases). V dropped 0 bases and J dropped 7 bases, with 6 bases sitting between them. Germline-derived CDR1 and CDR2 are SGHTA and FQGNSA. The CDR3 loop spans 12 amino acids. The CDR3 loop is CASSLAGLGYTF. CDR3 coding DNA: TGTGCCAGCAGCTTAGCGGGACTTGGCTACACCTTC.

In regard to this clone: The same CDR3 also results from other DNA sequences found in this sample. The V call is TRBV18, the J call TRBJ1-1, with unresolved D. CDR3 length: 15 amino acids. CDR1 and CDR2 from the germline V gene are KGHSH and LQKENI. V shed 3 bases and J shed 1 base, with 12 bases lying between them. This CDR3 reads CASSPPAGRNTEAFF. The DNA of the CDR3 is TGTGCCAGCTCACCCCCGGCGGGGAGGAACACTGAAGCTTTCTTT.

This clone was counted only a few times. The chain has TRBV16 and TRBJ2-6; D uncertain. The CDR3 extends over 15 amino acids. Germline V gives CDR1 KGHSY, CDR2 FQNENV. V was trimmed by 4 bases and J by 0 bases, leaving 7 bases between them. In nucleotides, the CDR3 is TGTGCCAGCAGCCTGGCAATCTCTGGGGCCAACGTCCTGACTTTC. Translated, it gives CASSLAISGANVLTF.

As regards this clone: Other DNA sequences in the sample encode the same CDR3. The chain is built from TRBV7-3 and TRBJ1-1, with unresolved D. This CDR3 has 13 residues. V was shortened by 2 bases and J by 1 base, with 5 bases between the two germline ends. From germline, CDR1 is SGHTA and CDR2 FQGTGA. In DNA, the CDR3 is TGTGCCAGCAGCTTACAAGAGAACACTGAAGCTTTCTTT. Translating gives CASSLQENTEAFF.

This clone was picked up a small number of times. V gene TRBV15 combines with J gene TRBJ2-5; D possibly corresponds to TRBD2 (5 bases). The J call may be incorrect, as the DNA end agrees better with TRBJ2-7. This CDR3 contains 14 residues. Looked up from germline, CDR1 is LNHNV and CDR2 is YYDKDF (reference sequence). CDR3 amino acids: CATSPRGQPYEQYF. The CDR3 coding sequence is TGTGCCACCAGTCCTCGAGGGCAGCCCTACGAGCAGTACTTC.

This clone is a singleton in its sample. The chain uses TRBV30 and TRBJ1-1; D ambiguous. The germline V and J ends were trimmed by 2 bases and 6 bases, with 10 bases remaining between them. From germline, CDR1 is GTSNPN and CDR2 SVGIG (reference sequence). The length of the CDR3 is 12 residues. As DNA, the CDR3 is TGTGCCTGGAGTAACGGGAAAGCTGAAGCTTTCTTT. Translation gives CAWSNGKAEAFF.

This clone occurred once. CDR3: CASSEEGARNSPLHF. CDR3 nucleotides: TGTGCCAGCAGTGAGGAGGGGGCGCGGAATTCACCCCTCCACTTT. The genes are TRBV2 and TRBJ1-6; 7 bases map to TRBD1. Trimming cost V 3 bases and J 7 bases; bases outside gene matches: 6. From germline, CDR1 is SNHLY and CDR2 FYNNEI. This CDR3 contains 15 residues.

The chain couples TRBV10-2 to TRBJ2-5; D is perhaps TRBD2 (6 bases). Germline V gene lookup returns CDR1 WSHSY and CDR2 SAAADI. The length of the CDR3 is 14 residues. Deletions cut 2 bases from V and 5 bases from J, with 12 bases between. CDR3 sequence reads: CASSEAAGSETQYF. In DNA, the CDR3 is TGCGCCAGCAGTGAGGCAGCGGGTTCCGAGACCCAGTACTTC.

This clone was recorded a few times. The J gene is TRBJ2-6, the V gene TRBV18, with unresolved D. This CDR3 is built from 18 residues. Trimming left V 2 bases short and J 0 bases short, with 14 bases between. CDR1 and CDR2 (germline): KGHSH, LQKENI. The CDR3 loop is CASSPTAPPPSGANVLTF. The CDR3 coding sequence is TGTGCCAGCTCACCAACGGCTCCTCCACCCTCTGGGGCCAACGTCCTGACTTTC. Drawing the rest from reference TRBV18 and TRBJ2-6, the complete variable domain is NAGVMQNPRHLVRRRGQEARLRCSPMKGHSHVYWYRQLPEEGLKFMVYLQKENIIDESGMPKERFSAEFPKEGPSILRIQQVVRGDSAAYFCASSPTAPPPSGANVLTFGAGSRLTVL.

In this sample, this clone turned up a few times. The chain couples TRBV6-5 to TRBJ2-1; D is uncertain. This CDR3 contains 14 residues. Germline CDR1 MNHEY, CDR2 SVGAGI. V lost 0 bases and J lost 5, with 8 bases in between. The CDR3 protein is CASSYSRVHNEQFF. In DNA form, the CDR3 reads TGTGCCAGCAGTTACTCCCGGGTCCACAATGAGCAGTTCTTC.

As DNA, the CDR3 is TGTGCCAGACGGGAGAGCTCCTACGAGCAGTACTTC. Its protein is CARRESSYEQYF. V is TRBV25-1 and J is TRBJ2-7, with D tentatively TRBD2 (6 bases). CDR1 is MGHDK and CDR2 is SYGVNS in the germline V gene. V was trimmed by 9 bases and J by 0 bases, leaving 9 bases between them. The CDR3 covers 12 residues.

This clone was counted a few times. The rearrangement joins TRBV18 to TRBJ2-7; no definite D call. Trimming cost V 2 bases and J 7 bases, with 15 bases left between them. This CDR3 spans 14 amino acids. CDR1 KGHSH and CDR2 LQKENI come from the germline V gene. The CDR3 DNA reads TGTGCCAGCTCACCATTCAGTAGGGAACGTGAGCAGTACTTC. Protein sequence: CASSPFSREREQYF.